Below, 3 T cell receptor beta chains from the same sample are listed, as sequenced in a study of CD8+ T cells in alopecia areata. In each case, RNA was isolated and then reverse transcribed into cDNA as the sequencing template. Generated by immunoSEQ multiplex PCR, the TCRdb table keeps only in-frame clones and is missing some. The sample has over 85,000 clones, 40% to 45% seen once. The sequenced sample was CD4+ T cells sorted from blood. The receptor set was obtained from a human donor with alopecia areata.

The rearrangement links TRBV7-9 to TRBJ2-7; D assignment may be TRBD1 or TRBD2 (7 bases each). V dropped 4 bases and J dropped 4 bases, with 14 bases sitting between them. The length of the CDR3 is 14 residues. The germline gives CDR1 SEHNR, CDR2 FQNEAQ (reference sequence). CDR3 sequence (DNA): TGTGCCAGCAGCTCCCAGGGGGGGACATACGAGCAGTACTTC. Its translation is CASSSQGGTYEQYF.

This clone appeared a single time. This chain links TRBV29-1 with TRBJ1-2; TRBD1 is a possible D gene (5 bases). The CDR3 has 12 residues. The V and J ends lost 3 bases and 5 bases respectively, with 10 bases between them. The V gene's germline CDR1 is SQVTM and CDR2 ANQGSEA. Here the CDR3 reads CSVDIRGYGYTF. The CDR3, as DNA: TGCAGCGTTGATATTAGGGGATATGGCTACACCTTC.

In this sample, this clone turned up a few times. J is TRBJ1-5 and V is TRBV15; no definite D call. Germline CDR1 is LNHNV and CDR2 is YYDKDF (reference sequence). With 0 bases removed from V and 7 bases from J, the gap between germline ends came to 4 bases. The CDR3 is 12 amino acids. The CDR3 reads CATSRDRQPQHF. The CDR3 nucleotides read TGTGCCACCAGCAGAGATAGACAGCCCCAGCATTTT. The whole variable domain, filled in from reference TRBV15 and TRBJ1-5, reads DAMVIQNPRYQVTQFGKPVTLSCSQTLNHNVMYWYQQKSSQAPKLLFHYYDKDFNNEADTPDNFQSRRPNTSFCFLDIRSPGLGDTAMYLCATSRDRQPQHFGDGTRLSIL.